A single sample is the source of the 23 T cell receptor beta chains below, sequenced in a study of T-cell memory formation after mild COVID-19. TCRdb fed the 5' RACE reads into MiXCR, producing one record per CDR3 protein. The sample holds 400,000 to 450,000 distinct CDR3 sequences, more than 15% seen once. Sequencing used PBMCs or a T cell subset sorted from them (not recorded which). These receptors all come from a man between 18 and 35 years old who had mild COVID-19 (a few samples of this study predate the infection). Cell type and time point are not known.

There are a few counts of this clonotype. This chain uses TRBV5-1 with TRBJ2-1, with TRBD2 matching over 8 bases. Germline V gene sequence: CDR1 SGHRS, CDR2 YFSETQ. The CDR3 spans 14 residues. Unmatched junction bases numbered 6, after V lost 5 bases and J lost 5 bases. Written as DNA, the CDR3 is TGCGCCAGCAGAGGAAGCGGGGGTGACAATGAGCAGTTCTTC. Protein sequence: CASRGSGGDNEQFF. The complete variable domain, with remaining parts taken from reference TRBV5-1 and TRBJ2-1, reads KAGVTQTPRYLIKTRGQQVTLSCSPISGHRSVSWYQQTPGQGLQFLFEYFSETQRNKGNFPGRFSGRQFSNSRSEMNVSTLELGDSALYLCASRGSGGDNEQFFGPGTRLTVL.

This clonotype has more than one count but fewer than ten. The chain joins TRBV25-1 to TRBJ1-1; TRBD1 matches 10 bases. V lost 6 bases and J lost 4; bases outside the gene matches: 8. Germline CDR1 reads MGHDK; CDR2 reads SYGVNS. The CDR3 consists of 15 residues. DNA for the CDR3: TGTGCCAGCAGAAACCCTCGGACAGGGGGCACTGAAGCTTTCTTT. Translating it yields CASRNPRTGGTEAFF.

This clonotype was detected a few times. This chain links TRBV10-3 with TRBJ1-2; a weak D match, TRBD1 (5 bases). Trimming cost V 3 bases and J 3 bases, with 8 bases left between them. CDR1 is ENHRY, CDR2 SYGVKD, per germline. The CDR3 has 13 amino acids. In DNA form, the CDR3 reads TGTGCCATCAGTGATCGGGGGGACTATGGCTACACCTTC. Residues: CAISDRGDYGYTF.

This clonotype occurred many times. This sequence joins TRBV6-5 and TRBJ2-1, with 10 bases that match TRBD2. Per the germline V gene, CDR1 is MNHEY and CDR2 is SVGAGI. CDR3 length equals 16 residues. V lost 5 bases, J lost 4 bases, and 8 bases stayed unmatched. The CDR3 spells CASSPSLAGAYNEQFF. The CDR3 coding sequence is TGTGCCAGCAGTCCCAGTCTAGCGGGGGCTTACAATGAGCAGTTCTTC.

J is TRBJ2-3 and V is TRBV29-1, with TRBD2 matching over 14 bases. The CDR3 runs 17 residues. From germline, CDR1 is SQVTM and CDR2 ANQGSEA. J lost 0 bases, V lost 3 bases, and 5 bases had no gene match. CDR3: CSVEGTSGGTSTDTQYF. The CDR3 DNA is TGCAGCGTTGAGGGGACTAGCGGGGGAACCAGCACAGATACGCAGTATTTT.

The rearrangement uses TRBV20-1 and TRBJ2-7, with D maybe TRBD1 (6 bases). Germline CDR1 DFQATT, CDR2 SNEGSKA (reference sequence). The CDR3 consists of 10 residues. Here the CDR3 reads CSAREYRELV. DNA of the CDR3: TGCAGTGCTAGAGAATACAGGGAGCTCGTC.

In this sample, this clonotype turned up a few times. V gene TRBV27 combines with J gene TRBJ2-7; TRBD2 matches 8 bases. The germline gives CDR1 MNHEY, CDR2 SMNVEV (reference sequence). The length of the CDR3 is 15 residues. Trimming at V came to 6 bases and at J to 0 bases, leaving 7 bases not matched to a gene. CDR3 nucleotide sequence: TGTGCCAGCAGCCTCGGACTAGCAAGCTCCTACGAGCAGTACTTC. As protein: CASSLGLASSYEQYF.

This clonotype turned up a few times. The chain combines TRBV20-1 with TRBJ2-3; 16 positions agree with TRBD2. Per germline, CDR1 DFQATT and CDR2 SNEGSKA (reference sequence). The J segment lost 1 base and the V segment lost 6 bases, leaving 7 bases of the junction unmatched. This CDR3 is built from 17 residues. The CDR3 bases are TGCAGTGCCCCCGGGACTAGCGGGGGGGCCCGCACAGATACGCAGTATTTT. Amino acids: CSAPGTSGGARTDTQYF.

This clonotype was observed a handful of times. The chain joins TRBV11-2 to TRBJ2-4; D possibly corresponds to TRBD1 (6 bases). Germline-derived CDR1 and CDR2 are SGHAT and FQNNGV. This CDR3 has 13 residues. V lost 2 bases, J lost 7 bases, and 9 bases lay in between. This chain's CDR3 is CASSLNQGNIQYF. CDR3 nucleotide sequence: TGTGCCAGCAGCTTAAACCAGGGGAACATTCAGTACTTC.

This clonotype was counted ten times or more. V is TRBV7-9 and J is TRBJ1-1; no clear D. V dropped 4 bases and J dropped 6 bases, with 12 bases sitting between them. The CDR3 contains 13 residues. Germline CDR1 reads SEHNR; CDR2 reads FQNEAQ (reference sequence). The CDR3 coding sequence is TGTGCCAGCAGCTCCTCGACTCGTGCTGAAGCTTTCTTT. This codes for CASSSSTRAEAFF.

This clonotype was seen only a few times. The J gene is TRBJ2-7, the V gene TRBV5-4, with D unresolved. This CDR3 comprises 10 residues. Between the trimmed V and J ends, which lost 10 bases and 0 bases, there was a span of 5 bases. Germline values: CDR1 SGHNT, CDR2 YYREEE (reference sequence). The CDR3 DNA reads TGTGCCGGCTACTCCTACGAGCAGTACTTC. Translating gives CAGYSYEQYF.

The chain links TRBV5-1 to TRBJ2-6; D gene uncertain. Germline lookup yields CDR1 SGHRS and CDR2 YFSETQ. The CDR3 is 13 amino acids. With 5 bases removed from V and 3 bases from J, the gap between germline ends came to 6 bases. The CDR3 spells CASRGYGANVLTF. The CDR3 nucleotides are TGCGCCAGCAGAGGTTATGGGGCCAACGTCCTGACTTTC.

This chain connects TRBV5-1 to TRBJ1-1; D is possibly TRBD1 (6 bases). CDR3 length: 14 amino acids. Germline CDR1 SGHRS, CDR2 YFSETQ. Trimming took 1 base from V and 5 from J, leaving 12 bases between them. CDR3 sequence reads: CASSLNTGSTEAFF. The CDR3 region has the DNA TGCGCCAGCAGCTTGAACACAGGGAGTACTGAAGCTTTCTTT. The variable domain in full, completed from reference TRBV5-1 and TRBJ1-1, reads KAGVTQTPRYLIKTRGQQVTLSCSPISGHRSVSWYQQTPGQGLQFLFEYFSETQRNKGNFPGRFSGRQFSNSRSEMNVSTLELGDSALYLCASSLNTGSTEAFFGQGTRLTVV.

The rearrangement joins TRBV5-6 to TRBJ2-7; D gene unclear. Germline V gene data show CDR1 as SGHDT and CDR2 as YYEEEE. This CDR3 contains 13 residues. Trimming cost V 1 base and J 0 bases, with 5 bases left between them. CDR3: CASSLYGSYEQYF. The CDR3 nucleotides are TGTGCCAGCAGCTTGTACGGCTCCTACGAGCAGTACTTC.

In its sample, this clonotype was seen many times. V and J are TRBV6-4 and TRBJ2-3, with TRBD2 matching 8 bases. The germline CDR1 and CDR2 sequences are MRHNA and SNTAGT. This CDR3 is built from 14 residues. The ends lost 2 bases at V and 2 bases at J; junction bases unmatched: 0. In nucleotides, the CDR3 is TGTGCCAGCAGTGACGGACTAGCCACAGATACGCAGTATTTT. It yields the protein CASSDGLATDTQYF.

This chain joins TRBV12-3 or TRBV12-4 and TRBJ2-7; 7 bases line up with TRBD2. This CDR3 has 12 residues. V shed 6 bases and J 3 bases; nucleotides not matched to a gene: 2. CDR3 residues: CASRGGVYEQYF. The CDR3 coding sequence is TGTGCCAGCAGGGGGGGGGTCTACGAGCAGTACTTC.

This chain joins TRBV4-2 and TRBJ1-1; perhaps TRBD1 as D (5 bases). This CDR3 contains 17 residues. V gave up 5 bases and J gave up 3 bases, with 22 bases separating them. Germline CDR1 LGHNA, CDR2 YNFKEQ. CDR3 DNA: TGTGCCAGCAGCAAAGTGGACGAAGGACGGGGACACACTGAAGCTTTCTTT. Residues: CASSKVDEGRGHTEAFF.

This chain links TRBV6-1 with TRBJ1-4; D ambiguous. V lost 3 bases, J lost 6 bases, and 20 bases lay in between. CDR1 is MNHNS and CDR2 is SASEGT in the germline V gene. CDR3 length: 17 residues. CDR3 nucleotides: TGTGCCAGCAGTGATCAAGACAACCCTGCGGGTGATGAAAAACTGTTTTTT. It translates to CASSDQDNPAGDEKLFF.

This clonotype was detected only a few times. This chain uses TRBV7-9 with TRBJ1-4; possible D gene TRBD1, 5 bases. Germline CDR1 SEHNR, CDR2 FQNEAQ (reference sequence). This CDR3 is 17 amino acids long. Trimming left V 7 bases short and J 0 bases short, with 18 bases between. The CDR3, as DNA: TGTGCCAGCAACCCATGGGGGGGAACGGCAACTAATGAAAAACTGTTTTTT. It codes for CASNPWGGTATNEKLFF. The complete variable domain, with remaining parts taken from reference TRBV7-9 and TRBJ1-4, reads DTGVSQNPRHKITKRGQNVTFRCDPISEHNRLYWYRQTLGQGPEFLTYFQNEAQLEKSRLLSDRFSAERPKGSFSTLEIQRTEQGDSAMYLCASNPWGGTATNEKLFFGSGTQLSVL.

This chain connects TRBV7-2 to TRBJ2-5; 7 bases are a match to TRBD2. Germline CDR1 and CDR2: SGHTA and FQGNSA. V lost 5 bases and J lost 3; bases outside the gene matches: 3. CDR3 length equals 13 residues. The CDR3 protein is CASSPRGEETQYF. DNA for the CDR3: TGTGCCAGCAGCCCACGGGGGGAAGAGACCCAGTACTTC. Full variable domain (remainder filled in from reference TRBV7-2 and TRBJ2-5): GAGVSQSPSNKVTEKGKDVELRCDPISGHTALYWYRQSLGQGLEFLIYFQGNSAPDKSGLPSDRFSAERTGGSVSTLTIQRTQQEDSAVYLCASSPRGEETQYFGPGTRLLVL.

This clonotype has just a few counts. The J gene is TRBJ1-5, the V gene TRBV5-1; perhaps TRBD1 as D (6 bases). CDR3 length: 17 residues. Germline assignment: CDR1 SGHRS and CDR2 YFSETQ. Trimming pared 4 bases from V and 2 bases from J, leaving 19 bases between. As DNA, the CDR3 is TGCGCCAGCAGCCGCGCTCTTTACAGGGTGTGCAATCAGCCCCAGCATTTT. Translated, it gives CASSRALYRVCNQPQHF.

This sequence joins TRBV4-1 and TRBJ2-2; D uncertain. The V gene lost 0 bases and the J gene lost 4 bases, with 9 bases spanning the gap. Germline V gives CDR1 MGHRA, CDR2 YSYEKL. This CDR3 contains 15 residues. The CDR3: CASSQDARLTGELFF. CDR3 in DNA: TGCGCCAGCAGCCAAGATGCGAGGCTCACCGGGGAGCTGTTTTTT.

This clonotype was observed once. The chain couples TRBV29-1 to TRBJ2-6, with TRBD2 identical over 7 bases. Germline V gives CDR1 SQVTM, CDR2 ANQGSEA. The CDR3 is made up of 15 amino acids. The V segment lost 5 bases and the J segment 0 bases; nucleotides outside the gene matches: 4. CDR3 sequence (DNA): TGCAGCGTTATCGCTAGCGGCTCTGGGGCCAACGTCCTGACTTTC. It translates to CSVIASGSGANVLTF.